The source of this TCR beta chain is a study of beta chain features in type 1 diabetes. General study results and limits: Shortening of TCRB CDR3s, moderate but significant, appeared in all four CD4+ subsets of Type 1 diabetes patients.

Comments on this clone: The antigen remains unidentified.

Expressed TCRB transcripts were sequenced after all isolated RNA was converted to cDNA. Profiled with immunoSEQ multiplex PCR; TCRdb holds only in-frame clones, not every one. Of about 280,000 clones listed, 15% were seen once; the top ten hold roughly 0.015%. Trimming cost V 4 bases and J 5 bases, with 17 bases left between them. This CDR3 has 15 residues. The germline CDR1 and CDR2 sequences are KGHSH and LQKENI. The genes are TRBV18 and TRBJ1-1; D is possibly TRBD1 (5 bases). The sample consisted of naive CD4+ T cells from blood. The TCR originated in a man between 18 and 29 years old with type 1 diabetes. In DNA form, the CDR3 reads TGTGCCAGCTCACGCCAGATCACGGGGGTAACTGAAGCTTTCTTT. This sequence encodes CASSRQITGVTEAFF.